This T cell receptor beta chain was identified in a study of post-analysis software for immune sequencing data. General study points: In patients, TRBV5-6, TRBV5-1 and TRBV20-1 belonged to five or six TRBV segments found more frequently than in controls. Those samples that were prepared in the same batch co-clustered strongly by F measure.

Note on this clonotype: What it binds is not known.

This CDR3 is 14 amino acids long. CDR1 is GTSNPN, CDR2 SVGIG, per germline (reference sequence). V lost 2 bases, J lost 2 bases, and 3 bases stayed unmatched. Every TCR beta cDNA library bore unique molecular identifiers. TCRdb analysed the PCR reads with MiXCR anew, one entry per CDR3 protein. The sample contains 150,000 or so distinct CDR3 sequences, about 34% of which appear only once. The chain is built from TRBV30 and TRBJ1-5; 7 nucleotides align to TRBD1. The clonotype was recovered from a girl aged 5 to 17 with multiple sclerosis. Sequencing used blood, obtained after autologous hematopoietic stem cell transplantation. DNA of the CDR3: TGTGCCTGGAGTATCGGGACAGGCAATCAGCCCCAGCATTTT. This gives the protein CAWSIGTGNQPQHF.